One and the same sample provided the 23 T cell receptor beta chains below, sequenced in a study of graft-versus-host responses after intestinal transplantation. The protocol was immunoSEQ multiplex PCR, while the TCRdb copy is restricted to in-frame clones and leaves out a portion. The sample records approximately 100,000 clones, roughly 88% being singletons. No antigen is known for these receptors. The sample consisted of unstimulated CD4+ T cells sorted from spleen or lymph node cells, taken before intestinal transplant. Receptors were obtained from a human donor who received an intestinal transplant.

The V and J genes are TRBV9 and TRBJ1-2; D gene unclear. The CDR3 loop spans 13 amino acids. Trimming took off 0 bases at V and 7 bases at J, with 10 bases between the two ends. Germline CDR1 reads SGDLS; CDR2 reads YYNGEE. The CDR3 nucleotides are TGTGCCAGCAGCGTAGCTCACGGCGGTGGCTACACCTTC. Amino acid sequence: CASSVAHGGGYTF. The entire variable domain, with the rest obtained from reference TRBV9 and TRBJ1-2, is as follows: DSGVTQTPKHLITATGQRVTLRCSPRSGDLSVYWYQQSLDQGLQFLIQYYNGEERAKGNILERFSAQQFPDLHSELNLSSLELGDSALYFCASSVAHGGGYTFGSGTRLTVV.

This clone was counted once. The J gene is TRBJ2-2, the V gene TRBV19, with D uncertain. The CDR3 is made up of 14 amino acids. Trimming left V 7 bases short and J 0 bases short, with 9 bases between. CDR1 and CDR2 (germline): LNHDA, SQIVND (reference sequence). The CDR3 reads CASNRRTNTGELFF. CDR3 sequence (DNA): TGTGCCAGTAATCGGCGGACGAACACCGGGGAGCTGTTTTTT.

The V and J genes are TRBV6-1 and TRBJ2-5, with D possibly being TRBD1 (5 bases). The CDR3 sequence is 11 residues long. The germline gives CDR1 MNHNS, CDR2 SASEGT. V was pared by 6 bases and J by 5 bases, with 7 bases between. CDR3 in amino acids: CASRGLETQYF. CDR3 DNA: TGTGCCAGCAGGGGGCTGGAGACCCAGTACTTC.

This clone was seen a handful of times. This specimen includes other DNA sequences encoding the same CDR3. V usage is TRBV5-6 and J usage is TRBJ1-6; 8 bases agree with TRBD1. The germline V gene encodes CDR1 SGHDT and CDR2 YYEEEE. V lost 0 bases, J lost 7 bases, and 6 bases stayed unmatched. The CDR3 spans 16 residues. The CDR3 DNA sequence: TGTGCCAGCAGCTTGGCGACAGGGGTTGGGAATTCACCCCTCCACTTT. This gives the protein CASSLATGVGNSPLHF.

The chain recombines TRBV18 with TRBJ2-7, with D tentatively TRBD1 (6 bases). V lost 5 bases and J 0 bases, leaving 11 bases between the germline ends. This CDR3 is 14 amino acids long. Germline V CDR1 and CDR2: KGHSH, LQKENI. The CDR3 reads CASSTGPSSYEQYF. The CDR3 DNA reads as TGTGCCAGCTCAACAGGGCCCAGCTCCTACGAGCAGTACTTC.

The CDR3 bases are TGTGCCAGCAGTGAGGGGGGGGCGTGGGTGGGCAATCAGCCCCAGCATTTT. As protein: CASSEGGAWVGNQPQHF. The J gene is TRBJ1-5, the V gene TRBV2, with D possibly matching TRBD1 (6 bases). V lost 3 bases and J 2 bases, leaving 17 bases between the germline ends. CDR1 and CDR2 (germline): SNHLY, FYNNEI. The length of the CDR3 is 17 residues. The full variable domain, with the rest looked up from reference TRBV2 and TRBJ1-5, is EPEVTQTPSHQVTQMGQEVILRCVPISNHLYFYWYRQILGQKVEFLVSFYNNEISEKSEIFDDQFSVERPDGSNFTLKIRSTKLEDSAMYFCASSEGGAWVGNQPQHFGDGTRLSIL.

The chain is built from TRBV19 and TRBJ1-4; no firm D call. The CDR3 runs to 13 residues. Trimming took 3 bases from V and 7 from J, leaving 9 bases between them. Germline assignment: CDR1 LNHDA and CDR2 SQIVND (reference sequence). In nucleotides, the CDR3 is TGTGCCAGTAGTATGCGGGGAAGTGAAAAACTGTTTTTT. Translating it yields CASSMRGSEKLFF.

V is TRBV4-2 and J is TRBJ1-1, with a weak D call TRBD1 (5 bases). The V gene lost 4 bases and the J gene lost 5 bases, with 8 bases spanning the gap. The CDR3 is 12 residues long. CDR1 is LGHNA and CDR2 is YNFKEQ in the germline V gene. CDR3 DNA: TGTGCCAGCAGCCCCCGGGGGACTGAAGCTTTCTTT. Its translation: CASSPRGTEAFF.

This chain connects TRBV7-9 to TRBJ1-1; D possibly corresponds to TRBD1 (5 bases). With 4 bases removed from V and 10 bases from J, the gap between germline ends came to 19 bases. The CDR3 loop spans 14 amino acids. Germline CDR1 SEHNR, CDR2 FQNEAQ (reference sequence). CDR3 sequence: CASSYTGGVGVAFF. In DNA, the CDR3 is TGTGCCAGCAGCTACACGGGGGGGGTTGGTGTAGCTTTCTTT.

V usage is TRBV7-3 and J usage is TRBJ2-1; perhaps TRBD1 as D (6 bases). Looked up from germline, CDR1 is SGHTA and CDR2 is FQGTGA. V shed 5 bases and J shed 4 bases, with 15 bases lying between them. The CDR3 covers 15 residues. In DNA form, the CDR3 reads TGTGCCAGCAGCCGCTCTGGACAGAAATACAATGAGCAGTTCTTC. This gives the protein CASSRSGQKYNEQFF.

The chain recombines TRBV10-3 with TRBJ1-6; 8 bases line up with TRBD1. Trimming cost V 5 bases and J 6 bases; bases outside gene matches: 9. This CDR3 has 16 residues. Germline assignment: CDR1 ENHRY and CDR2 SYGVKD. CDR3 nucleotides: TGTGCCATCAGTCCCGACGGACAGGGTCTTAATTCACCCCTCCACTTT. Translating gives CAISPDGQGLNSPLHF.

The chain carries TRBV11-3 and TRBJ2-7; TRBD2 is a possible D gene (5 bases). The CDR3 totals 13 residues. Germline CDR1 is SGHNT and CDR2 is YENEEA. V dropped 4 bases and J dropped 0 bases, with 7 bases sitting between them. The CDR3 loop reads CASSSGSSYEQYF. The CDR3 DNA reads TGTGCCAGCAGCTCGGGAAGCTCCTACGAGCAGTACTTC.

The chain carries TRBV6-5 and TRBJ2-7; 9 bases match TRBD1. The V gene's germline CDR1 is MNHEY and CDR2 SVGAGI. The V segment lost 3 bases and the J segment 6 bases; nucleotides outside the gene matches: 6. The CDR3 is 14 amino acids. As DNA, the CDR3 is TGTGCCAGCAGTTATTACAGGGGGCAAGGCGAGCAGTACTTC. The encoded protein is CASSYYRGQGEQYF.

The CDR3 sequence: CASTPGHANTEAFF. The DNA for the CDR3 is TGTGCCAGCACCCCGGGACATGCGAACACTGAAGCTTTCTTT. V gene TRBV6-6 combines with J gene TRBJ1-1, with a possible D match to TRBD1 (6 bases). Trimming left V 7 bases short and J 1 base short, with 13 bases between. From germline, CDR1 is MNHNY and CDR2 SVGAGI (reference sequence). CDR3 size: 14 residues.

This sequence joins TRBV2 and TRBJ2-7; 7 bases match TRBD1. From germline, CDR1 is SNHLY and CDR2 FYNNEI. This CDR3 spans 16 amino acids. With V trimmed by 3 bases and J by 3 bases, 11 bases remained unmatched. Written as DNA, the CDR3 is TGTGCCAGCAGTGAGAGCCTACCCCAGGGGGACTACGAGCAGTACTTC. This gives the protein CASSESLPQGDYEQYF.

The chain employs TRBV10-2 and TRBJ2-1, with D possibly being TRBD2 (6 bases). The germline gives CDR1 WSHSY, CDR2 SAAADI. The CDR3 is 13 amino acids. Trimming took 10 bases from V and 0 from J, leaving 10 bases between them. Here the CDR3 DNA reads TGCGCCACCCGGGGGAGCTCCTACAATGAGCAGTTCTTC. Amino acids: CATRGSSYNEQFF.

V gene TRBV5-1 combines with J gene TRBJ2-1, with D perhaps TRBD2 (6 bases). The V gene's germline CDR1 is SGHRS and CDR2 YFSETQ. Trimming removed 6 bases from V and 0 bases from J, with 10 bases in between. The CDR3 sequence is 14 residues long. CDR3 sequence reads: CASTGGVSYNEQFF. The CDR3 DNA reads TGCGCCAGCACTGGCGGGGTCTCCTACAATGAGCAGTTCTTC.

This clone was seen a handful of times. V usage is TRBV11-1 and J usage is TRBJ2-7; tentatively, D is TRBD1 (6 bases). Deletions cut 5 bases from V and 6 bases from J, with 17 bases between. The CDR3 runs to 14 residues. From germline, CDR1 is SGHAT and CDR2 FQDESV (reference sequence). The CDR3: CASSPQRDRPEQYF. CDR3 nucleotide sequence: TGTGCCAGCAGCCCCCAACGAGACAGGCCCGAGCAGTACTTC.

V gene TRBV7-3 combines with J gene TRBJ1-1, with a possible D match to TRBD1 (5 bases). Germline V gene data show CDR1 as SGHTA and CDR2 as FQGTGA. This CDR3 contains 13 residues. V lost 5 bases and J lost 7, with 14 bases in between. The CDR3 sequence: CASSPRAGGEAFF. In DNA, the CDR3 is TGTGCCAGCAGCCCAAGGGCGGGGGGTGAAGCTTTCTTT.

This chain uses TRBV5-1 with TRBJ2-1; perhaps TRBD1 as D (5 bases). The V end lost 4 bases, the J end lost 0 bases, and 11 bases lay between the germline ends. The CDR3 covers 15 residues. Germline V gene data show CDR1 as SGHRS and CDR2 as YFSETQ. The CDR3 spells CASSATDSSYNEQFF. In DNA form, the CDR3 reads TGCGCCAGCAGCGCGACAGATAGCTCCTACAATGAGCAGTTCTTC.

The chain carries TRBV2 and TRBJ1-6; TRBD1 matches at 8 bases. Germline-derived CDR1 and CDR2 are SNHLY and FYNNEI. J lost 0 bases, V lost 3 bases, and 7 bases had no gene match. The CDR3 has 18 residues. CDR3 protein: CASSDRQGLYSYNSPLHF. The CDR3, as DNA: TGTGCCAGCAGTGATCGACAGGGGCTTTACTCCTATAATTCACCCCTCCACTTT. The complete variable domain, with remaining parts taken from reference TRBV2 and TRBJ1-6, reads EPEVTQTPSHQVTQMGQEVILRCVPISNHLYFYWYRQILGQKVEFLVSFYNNEISEKSEIFDDQFSVERPDGSNFTLKIRSTKLEDSAMYFCASSDRQGLYSYNSPLHFGNGTRLTVT.

V usage is TRBV6-5 and J usage is TRBJ2-5; possibly TRBD2 for D (5 bases). Germline values: CDR1 MNHEY, CDR2 SVGAGI. There are 11 residues in the CDR3. V shed 8 bases and J shed 11 bases, with 15 bases lying between them. The DNA of the CDR3 is TGTGCCAGCGCGGGCTACGGAACGCAGTACTTC. This sequence encodes CASAGYGTQYF.

The chain joins TRBV25-1 to TRBJ1-5; 9 positions match TRBD1. Germline V gene lookup returns CDR1 MGHDK and CDR2 SYGVNS. With V trimmed by 6 bases and J by 7 bases, 10 bases remained unmatched. This CDR3 contains 15 residues. The CDR3 loop is CASSTGTGRGQPQHF. CDR3 sequence (DNA): TGTGCCAGCAGCACCGGGACAGGGAGAGGACAGCCCCAGCATTTT.